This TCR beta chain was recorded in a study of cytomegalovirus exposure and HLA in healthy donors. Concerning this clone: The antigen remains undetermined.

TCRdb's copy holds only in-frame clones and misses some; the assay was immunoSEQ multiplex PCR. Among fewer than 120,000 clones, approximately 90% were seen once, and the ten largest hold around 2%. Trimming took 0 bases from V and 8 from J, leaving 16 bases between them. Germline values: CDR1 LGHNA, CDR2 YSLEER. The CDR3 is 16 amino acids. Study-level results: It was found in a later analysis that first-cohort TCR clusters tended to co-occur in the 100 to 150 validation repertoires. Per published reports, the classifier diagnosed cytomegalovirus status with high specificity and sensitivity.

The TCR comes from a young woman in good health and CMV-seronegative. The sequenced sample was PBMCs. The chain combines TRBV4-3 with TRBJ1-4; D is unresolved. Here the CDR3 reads CASSQDMEAVREKLFF. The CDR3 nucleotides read TGCGCCAGCAGCCAAGATATGGAGGCAGTCCGGGAAAAACTGTTTTTT.